This TCR beta chain was found in a study of cytomegalovirus exposure and HLA in healthy donors. Study in general: Genotyping showed roughly 83% of over 350 donors falling in the Caucasian-associated ancestry cluster.

The PCR employed 60 Vbeta primers together with 13 Jbeta primers. Libraries were prepared by immunoSEQ multiplex PCR; TCRdb keeps only in-frame clonotypes and omits some of them. The sample records around 150,000 clones, 65% to 85% being singletons. Comments on this clone: The target antigen is unknown.

Study results and limitations: Earlier findings revealed that most TCR beta V segments proved productive either about 87% or about 30% of the time. In a later analysis, TCR beta V- and J-gene trimming showed a link to a missense DCLRE1C variant.

The V and J ends lost 3 bases and 7 bases, in that order; junction bases with no gene match: 6. The CDR3 runs 15 residues. Per the germline V gene, CDR1 is SGHTA and CDR2 is FQGNSA. The sequenced material came from PBMCs. The clonotype originates from a woman aged 35 to 49 in good health and CMV-seropositive. This chain joins TRBV7-2 and TRBJ1-6; the match to TRBD1 covers 7 bases. Here the CDR3 DNA reads TGTGCCAGCAGCTTTTTGACAGGGACCAATTCACCCCTCCACTTT. Protein: CASSFLTGTNSPLHF.